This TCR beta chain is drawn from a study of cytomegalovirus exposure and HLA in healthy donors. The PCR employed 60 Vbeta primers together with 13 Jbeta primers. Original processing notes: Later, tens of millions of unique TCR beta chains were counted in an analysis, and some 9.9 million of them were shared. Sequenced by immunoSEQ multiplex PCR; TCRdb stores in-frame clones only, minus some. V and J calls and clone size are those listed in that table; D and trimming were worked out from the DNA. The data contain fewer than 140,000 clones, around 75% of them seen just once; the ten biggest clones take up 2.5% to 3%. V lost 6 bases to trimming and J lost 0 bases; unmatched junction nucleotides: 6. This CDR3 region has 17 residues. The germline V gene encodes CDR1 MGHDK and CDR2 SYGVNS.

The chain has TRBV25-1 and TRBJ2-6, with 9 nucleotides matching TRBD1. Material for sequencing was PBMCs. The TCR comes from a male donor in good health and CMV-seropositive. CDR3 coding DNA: TGTGCCAGCAGGGAGGACAGGGGTTACTCTGGGGCCAACGTCCTGACTTTC. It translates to CASREDRGYSGANVLTF.